The entry below gives a single T cell receptor beta chain sequence along with its context. This CDR3 spans 16 amino acids. The V segment lost 6 bases and the J segment 3 bases; nucleotides outside the gene matches: 7. Looked up from germline, CDR1 is SGHDN and CDR2 is FVKESK. Measured with immunoSEQ multiplex PCR; TCRdb has only the in-frame clones, and not every one. The profile shows roughly 85,000 clones, nearly 95% of them singletons. This sample stems from a study of technical replicates of blood from a handful of donors. The sample was T cells isolated from PBMCs. This TCR was sampled from a human donor in good health. The rearrangement joins TRBV14 to TRBJ2-5; the match to TRBD2 covers 13 bases. CDR3 sequence (DNA): TGTGCCAGCAGGCAGACTAGCGGGGGGCTGGAAGAGACCCAGTACTTC. Its protein is CASRQTSGGLEETQYF.